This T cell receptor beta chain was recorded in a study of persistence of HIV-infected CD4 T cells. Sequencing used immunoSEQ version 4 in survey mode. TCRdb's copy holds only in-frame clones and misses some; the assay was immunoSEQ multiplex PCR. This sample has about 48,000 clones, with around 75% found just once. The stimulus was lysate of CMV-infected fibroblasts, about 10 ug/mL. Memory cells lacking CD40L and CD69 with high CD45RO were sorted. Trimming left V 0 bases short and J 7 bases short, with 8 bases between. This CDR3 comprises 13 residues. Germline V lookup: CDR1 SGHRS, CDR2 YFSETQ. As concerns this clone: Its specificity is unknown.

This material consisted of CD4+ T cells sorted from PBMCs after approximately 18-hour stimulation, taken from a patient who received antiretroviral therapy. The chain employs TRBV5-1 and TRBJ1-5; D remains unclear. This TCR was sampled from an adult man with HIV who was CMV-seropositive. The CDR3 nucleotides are TGCGCCAGCAGCTTGGTCGTAGGGCAGCCCCAGCATTTT. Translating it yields CASSLVVGQPQHF.